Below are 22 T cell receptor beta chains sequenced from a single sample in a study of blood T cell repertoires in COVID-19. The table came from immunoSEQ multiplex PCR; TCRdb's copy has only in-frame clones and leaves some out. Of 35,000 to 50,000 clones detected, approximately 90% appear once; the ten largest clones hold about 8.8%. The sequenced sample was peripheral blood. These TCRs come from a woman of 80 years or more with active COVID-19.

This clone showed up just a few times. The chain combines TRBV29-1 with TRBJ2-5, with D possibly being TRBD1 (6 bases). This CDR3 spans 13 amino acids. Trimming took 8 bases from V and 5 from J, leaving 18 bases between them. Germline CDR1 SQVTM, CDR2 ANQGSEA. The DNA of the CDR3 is TGCAGCAAAGGACAGAATCGGAGGGAGACCCAGTACTTC. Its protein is CSKGQNRRETQYF.

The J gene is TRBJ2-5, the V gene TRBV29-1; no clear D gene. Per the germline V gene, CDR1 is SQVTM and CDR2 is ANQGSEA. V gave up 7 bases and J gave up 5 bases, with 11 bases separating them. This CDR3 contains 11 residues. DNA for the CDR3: TGCAGCGCCGTGAGTTTGGAGACCCAGTACTTC. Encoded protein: CSAVSLETQYF. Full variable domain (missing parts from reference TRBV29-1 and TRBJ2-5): SAVISQKPSRDICQRGTSLTIQCQVDSQVTMMFWYRQQPGQSLTLIATANQGSEATYESGFVIDKFPISRPNLTFSTLTVSNMSPEDSSIYLCSAVSLETQYFGPGTRLLVL.

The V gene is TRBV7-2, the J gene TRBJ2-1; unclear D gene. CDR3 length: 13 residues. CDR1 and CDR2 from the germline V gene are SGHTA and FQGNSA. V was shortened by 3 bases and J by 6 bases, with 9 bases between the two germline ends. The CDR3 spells CASSFGQVNEQFF. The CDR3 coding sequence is TGTGCCAGCAGCTTCGGCCAGGTCAATGAGCAGTTCTTC. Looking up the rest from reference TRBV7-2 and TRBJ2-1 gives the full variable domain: GAGVSQSPSNKVTEKGKDVELRCDPISGHTALYWYRQSLGQGLEFLIYFQGNSAPDKSGLPSDRFSAERTGGSVSTLTIQRTQQEDSAVYLCASSFGQVNEQFFGPGTRLTVL.

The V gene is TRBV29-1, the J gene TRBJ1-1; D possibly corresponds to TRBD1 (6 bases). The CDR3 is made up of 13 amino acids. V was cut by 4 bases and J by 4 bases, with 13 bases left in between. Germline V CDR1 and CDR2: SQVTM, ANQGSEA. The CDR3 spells CSVGDRGATEAFF. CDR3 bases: TGCAGCGTTGGAGATCGGGGGGCCACTGAAGCTTTCTTT.

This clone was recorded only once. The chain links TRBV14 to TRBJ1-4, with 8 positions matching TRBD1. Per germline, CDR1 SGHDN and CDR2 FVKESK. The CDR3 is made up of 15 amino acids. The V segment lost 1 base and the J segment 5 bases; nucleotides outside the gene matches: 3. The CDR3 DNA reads TGTGCCAGCAGCCAAGCCAGGGGGCGAAATGAAAAACTGTTTTTT. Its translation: CASSQARGRNEKLFF.

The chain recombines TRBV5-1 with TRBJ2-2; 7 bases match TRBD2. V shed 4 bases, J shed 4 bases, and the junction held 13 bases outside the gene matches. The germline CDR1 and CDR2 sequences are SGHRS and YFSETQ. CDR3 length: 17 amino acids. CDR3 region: CASSPSTGTKITGELFF. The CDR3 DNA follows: TGCGCCAGCAGCCCATCCACCGGGACTAAAATCACCGGGGAGCTGTTTTTT.

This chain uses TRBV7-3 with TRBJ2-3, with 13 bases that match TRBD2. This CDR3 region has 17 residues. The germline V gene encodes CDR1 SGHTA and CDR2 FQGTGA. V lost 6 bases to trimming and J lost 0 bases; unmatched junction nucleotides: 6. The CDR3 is CASSGLAGATSTDTQYF. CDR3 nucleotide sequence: TGTGCCAGCAGTGGACTAGCGGGGGCCACTAGCACAGATACGCAGTATTTT.

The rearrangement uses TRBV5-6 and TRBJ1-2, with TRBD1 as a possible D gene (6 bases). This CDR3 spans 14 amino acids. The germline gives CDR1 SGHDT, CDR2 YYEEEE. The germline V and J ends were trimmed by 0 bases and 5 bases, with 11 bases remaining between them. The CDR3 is CASSLDRVVYGYTF. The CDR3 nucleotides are TGTGCCAGCAGCTTGGACAGGGTAGTATATGGCTACACCTTC.

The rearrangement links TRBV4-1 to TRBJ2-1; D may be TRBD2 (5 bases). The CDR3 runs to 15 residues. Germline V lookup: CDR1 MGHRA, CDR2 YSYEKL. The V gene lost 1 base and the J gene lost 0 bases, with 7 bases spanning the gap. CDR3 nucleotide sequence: TGCGCCAGCAGCCAAGCGGGGAGCTCCTACAATGAGCAGTTCTTC. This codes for CASSQAGSSYNEQFF.

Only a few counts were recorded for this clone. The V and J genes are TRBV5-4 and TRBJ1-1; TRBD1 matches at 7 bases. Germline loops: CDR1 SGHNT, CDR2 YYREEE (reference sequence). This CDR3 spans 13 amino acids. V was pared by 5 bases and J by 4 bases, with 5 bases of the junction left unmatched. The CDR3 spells CASRSPGGTEAFF. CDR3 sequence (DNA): TGTGCCAGCAGATCCCCAGGGGGCACTGAAGCTTTCTTT.

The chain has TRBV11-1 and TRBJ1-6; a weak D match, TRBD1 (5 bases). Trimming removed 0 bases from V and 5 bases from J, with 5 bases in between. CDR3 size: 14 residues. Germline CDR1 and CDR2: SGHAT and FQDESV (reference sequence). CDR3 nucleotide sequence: TGTGCCAGCAGCTTAGCACAGGATAATTCACCCCTCCACTTT. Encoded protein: CASSLAQDNSPLHF.

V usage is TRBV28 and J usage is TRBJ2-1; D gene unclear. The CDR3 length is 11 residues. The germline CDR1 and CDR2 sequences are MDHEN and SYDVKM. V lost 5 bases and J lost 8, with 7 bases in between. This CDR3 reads CASSPLHEQFF. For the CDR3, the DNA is TGTGCCAGCAGTCCCCTTCATGAGCAGTTCTTC.

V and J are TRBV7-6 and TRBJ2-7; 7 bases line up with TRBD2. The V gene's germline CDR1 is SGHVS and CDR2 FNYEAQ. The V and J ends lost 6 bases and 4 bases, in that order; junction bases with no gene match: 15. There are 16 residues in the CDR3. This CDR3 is CASSPKGGAWVYEQYF. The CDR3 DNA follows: TGTGCCAGCAGTCCTAAGGGAGGGGCTTGGGTTTACGAGCAGTACTTC.

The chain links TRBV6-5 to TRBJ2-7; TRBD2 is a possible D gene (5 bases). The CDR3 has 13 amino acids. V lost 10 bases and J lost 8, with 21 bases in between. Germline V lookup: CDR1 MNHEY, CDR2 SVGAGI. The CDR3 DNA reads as TGTGCCACCGGGAACTATGACGCTAGAAAGCAGTACTTC. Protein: CATGNYDARKQYF.

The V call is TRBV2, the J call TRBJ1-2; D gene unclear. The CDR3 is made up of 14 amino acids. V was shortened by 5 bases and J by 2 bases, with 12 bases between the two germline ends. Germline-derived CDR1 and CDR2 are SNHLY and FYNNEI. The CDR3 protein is CASSWGELNYGYTF. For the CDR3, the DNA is TGTGCCAGCAGTTGGGGAGAGTTAAACTATGGCTACACCTTC.

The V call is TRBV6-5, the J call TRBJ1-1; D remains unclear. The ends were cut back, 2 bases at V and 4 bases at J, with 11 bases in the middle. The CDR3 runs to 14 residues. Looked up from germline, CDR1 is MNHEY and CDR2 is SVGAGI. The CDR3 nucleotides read TGTGCCAGCAGTTACGTCCGTAGCGTCACTGAAGCTTTCTTT. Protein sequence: CASSYVRSVTEAFF.

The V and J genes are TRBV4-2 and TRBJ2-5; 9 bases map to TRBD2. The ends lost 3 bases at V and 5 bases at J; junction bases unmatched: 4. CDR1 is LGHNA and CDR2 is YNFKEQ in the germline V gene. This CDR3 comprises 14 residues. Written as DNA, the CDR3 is TGTGCCAGCAGCCAGAAGGCGGGGGGGGAGACCCAGTACTTC. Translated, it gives CASSQKAGGETQYF.

The CDR3 nucleotides read TGTGCCAGCACTACTACTACCGGGGAGCTGTTTTTT. It is translated as CASTTTTGELFF. V usage is TRBV7-2 and J usage is TRBJ2-2; D is undetermined. Germline-derived CDR1 and CDR2 are SGHTA and FQGNSA. This CDR3 has 12 residues. V was shortened by 7 bases and J by 5 bases, with 8 bases between the two germline ends. Full variable domain (remainder filled in from reference TRBV7-2 and TRBJ2-2): GAGVSQSPSNKVTEKGKDVELRCDPISGHTALYWYRQSLGQGLEFLIYFQGNSAPDKSGLPSDRFSAERTGGSVSTLTIQRTQQEDSAVYLCASTTTTGELFFGEGSRLTVL.

The CDR3 nucleotides read TGTGCCATCAGTGAGTCGGGAAGGGAGGAAGCTTTCTTT. It is translated as CAISESGREEAFF. J is TRBJ1-1 and V is TRBV10-3; D is ambiguous. Germline V CDR1 and CDR2: ENHRY, SYGVKD. CDR3 size: 13 residues. V lost 0 bases and J 8 bases, leaving 10 bases between the germline ends.

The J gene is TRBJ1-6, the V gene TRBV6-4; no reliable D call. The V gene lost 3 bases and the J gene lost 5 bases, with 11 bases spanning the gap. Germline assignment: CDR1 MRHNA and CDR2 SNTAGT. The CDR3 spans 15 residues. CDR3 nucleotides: TGTGCCAGCAGTGAGGTGGGCCTGGATAATTCACCCCTCCACTTT. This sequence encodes CASSEVGLDNSPLHF.

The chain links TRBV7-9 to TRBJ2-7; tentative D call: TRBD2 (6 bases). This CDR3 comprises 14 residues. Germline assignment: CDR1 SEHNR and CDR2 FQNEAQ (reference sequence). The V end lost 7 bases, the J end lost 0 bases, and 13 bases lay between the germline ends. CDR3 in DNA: TGTGCCAGCACCGAACGCGGGGCCTCCTACGAGCAGTACTTC. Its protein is CASTERGASYEQYF.

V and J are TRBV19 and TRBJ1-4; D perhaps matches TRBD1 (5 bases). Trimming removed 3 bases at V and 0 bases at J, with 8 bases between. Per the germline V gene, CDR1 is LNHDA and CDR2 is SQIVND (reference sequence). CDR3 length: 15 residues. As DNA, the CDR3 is TGTGCCAGTAGTATGGGGCAATCAACTAATGAAAAACTGTTTTTT. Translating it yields CASSMGQSTNEKLFF.